This T cell receptor beta chain originates from a study of cytomegalovirus exposure and HLA in healthy donors (TCRdb year 2017). With respect to the entire study: According to a later analysis, one platform produced both the 110 or so validation repertoires and the roughly 640 repertoires of the first cohort. The study was designed to test whether signatures of past pathogen exposure could be identified by cataloging public T cell receptors. The study combined high-throughput TCR immunosequencing, statistical association of individual TCRs with disease status, and machine learning to predict cytomegalovirus infection status. Along with the approximately 600-subject first cohort, a separate validation cohort of over a hundred different subjects was used. Points the paper makes about the study in general: The study listed 150 to 200 TCR beta chains as associated with cytomegalovirus. While some public TCRs were present in many individuals, most TCR sequences turned up only very rarely across donors. Cytomegalovirus status was reported to be diagnosed by the classifier with high specificity and sensitivity in both the original and validation cohorts. Subsequent analysis determined that TCRs grouped into clusters in the first cohort also showed a tendency toward co-occurrence across the 120 validation repertoires, and 90% to 95% of cluster scores exceeded 0. The authors suggested that the approach could potentially be extended to other disease states and immunological phenotypes. In vitro tests confirmed that a few of the cytomegalovirus-associated TCR beta chains recognize cytomegalovirus antigens. A later analysis had no HLA typing for the validation cohort, so co-occurrence there was scored across all 120 or so repertoires.

As concerns this clone: The antigen this receptor binds is unknown. No clone much larger than this one lies a single base away; base qualities are absent.

The library was prepared using the immunoSEQ multiplex PCR assay. The authors' pipeline ran thus. A statistical classification framework was built for diagnosing cytomegalovirus status from the catalog of TCR beta chain sequences. In TCRdb, the immuneACCESS table is reduced to in-frame sequences with V and J assigned. These tables do not hold every clone; where another copy was compared, an unresolved V gene accounts for under half, and the others remain unexplained. Clonal size and the V and J genes are those of that table, whereas D and trimming came from the DNA. For this sample there are 82,000 or so clones; around 95% appear just once. The ten largest clonotypes hold under 0.9% of the sample. The germline V gene supplies CDR1 SGHVT and CDR2 SQSDAQ. A distance of 15 bases separates the germline ends of V and J, which lose 6 bases and 0 bases respectively. Spanning cysteine to phenylalanine, the CDR3 consists of 15 amino acids. CDR3 DNA only is kept here, 45 bases in frame from base 1.

Donors formed part of the validation cohort, which comprised 120 or so subjects and was distinct from the first cohort of under 850 subjects. Sample: PBMCs. This clonotype was sampled from a young woman in good health and CMV-seronegative. The chain uses TRBV7-4 and TRBJ2-7; a weak D assignment points to TRBD2 (5 bases agree). The DNA reads TGTGCCAGCAGATGGGTGGGCCTAGCCTCCTACGAGCAGTACTTC. Its protein product is CASRWVGLASYEQYF.